The subject of this entry is one T cell receptor (beta chain). The record originates from a study of T cell changes during pregnancy in multiple sclerosis. The CDR3 has 16 residues. Trimming cost V 6 bases and J 2 bases, with 19 bases left between them. The V gene's germline CDR1 is MDHEN and CDR2 SYDVKM. Clones were sequenced by immunoSEQ multiplex PCR, and TCRdb holds only the in-frame ones, with some missing. The table includes fewer than 90,000 clones, approximately 95% detected once. The sequence was obtained from a female donor in good health, enrolled as a control in a pregnancy study. The chain couples TRBV28 to TRBJ1-1; TRBD1 might be the D (5 bases). Here the sequenced sample was peripheral blood, taken after pregnancy. CDR3 nucleotide sequence: TGTGCCAGCAGGTTCACAGGTATCGGGCTAAACACTGAAGCTTTCTTT. Translated, it gives CASRFTGIGLNTEAFF.